Listed below are T cell receptor beta chains from one sample, sequenced in a study of beta chain features in type 1 diabetes. Sequenced by immunoSEQ multiplex PCR; TCRdb stores in-frame clones only, minus some. The sample shows some 300,000 clones, about 8% of them seen only once. Sample: central memory CD4+ T cells from blood. These receptors were obtained from a woman aged 18-29 years in good health. Each CDR3 is given without its conserved first and last residue. Fields, in order: J gene, V gene, CDR3 protein.

TRBJ1-1,TRBV5-1,ASSLAPISIAF
TRBJ2-5,TRBV5-1,ASSPTPTGASETQY
TRBJ2-1,TRBV2,ASRTDNNEQF
TRBJ2-3,TRBV27,ASSTGLRGSDTQY
TRBJ2-7,TRBV2,ASSERLAGVSSYEQY
TRBJ1-2,TRBV30,AWSVLRGYT
TRBJ1-1,TRBV5-1,ASSRGQPLGPSVNTEAF
TRBJ2-5,TRBV7-2,ASKTSAFQETQY
TRBJ1-1,TRBV5-1,ASSWEALNTEAF
TRBJ1-1,TRBV4-1,ASSQPAEMNTEAF
TRBJ2-7,TRBV5-6,ASSVGLAEYEQY
TRBJ1-1,TRBV29-1,SAEWQGRTEAF
TRBJ2-6,TRBV7-9,ASSQPRGSGANVLT
TRBJ2-3,TRBV6-5,ASIPKGASTDTQY
TRBJ1-2,TRBV5-4,ASSFRDQDYGYT
TRBJ2-1,TRBV15,ATSSGRRSYNEQF
TRBJ1-6,TRBV15,ATSRDWGQPDSPLH
TRBJ1-4,TRBV2,ASRRQGAMGEKLF
TRBJ2-3,TRBV13,ASSRLAGVADTQY
TRBJ2-3,TRBV6-6,ASRDSVSSTDTQY
TRBJ2-1,TRBV11-3,ASSSSPTSGGHNEQF
TRBJ2-1,TRBV19,ASSYGVTYNEQF
TRBJ2-5,TRBV11-1,ASSSRDRGETQY
TRBJ2-2,TRBV30,AWSVLKRFGGHTGELF
TRBJ2-7,TRBV7-2,ASSPQWVSSYEQY
TRBJ2-6,TRBV27,ASSPQGSGANVLT
TRBJ2-7,TRBV7-2,ASRIDRPTVYEQY
TRBJ2-7,TRBV6-6,ASRTPQAYEQY
TRBJ2-3,TRBV7-9,ASSPYRTGSTDTQY
TRBJ2-6,TRBV29-1,SVEAGGSSGANVLT
TRBJ1-2,TRBV11-2,ASSAQVPVHT
TRBJ2-7,TRBV19,ASSGGSRQQY
TRBJ1-4,TRBV9,ASSVGGTGSVLF
TRBJ2-3,TRBV5-5,ASSYRTPTDTQY
TRBJ1-4,TRBV2,ASIRREKLF
TRBJ2-7,TRBV6-1,ASSDGAGPYEQY
TRBJ1-2,TRBV9,ASSVPQVDKYYGYT
TRBJ2-1,TRBV5-1,ASSKGASKNEQF
TRBJ1-1,TRBV6-1,ASSEGLIVTEAF
TRBJ2-3,TRBV2,ASSIGGTGTQY
TRBJ1-4,TRBV29-1,SVGQGGAEKLF
TRBJ1-2,TRBV20-1,SARHRYGYT
TRBJ2-3,TRBV4-3,ASSPGLAGALLDTQY
TRBJ1-1,TRBV30,ACPKGQGAISNTEAF
TRBJ2-3,TRBV6-1,ASKKGQGATDTQY
TRBJ2-5,TRBV18,ASSPGRKGETQY
TRBJ2-1,TRBV11-2,ASSVEGAYNEQF
TRBJ2-5,TRBV18,ASSPGQGIGETQY
TRBJ1-2,TRBV7-2,ASSLASETGRLGYT
TRBJ2-1,TRBV11-2,ASSSFGGASFDEQF
TRBJ2-2,TRBV7-9,ASSLDWHTGELF
TRBJ2-7,TRBV7-9,ASSYRERYEQY
TRBJ1-1,TRBV19,ASSIWEEAF
TRBJ2-5,TRBV4-3,ASSQGNREGETQY
TRBJ2-7,TRBV6-5,ASSYSIFDRRYEQY
TRBJ2-7,TRBV7-2,ASSPRRTDEQY
TRBJ1-5,TRBV28,ATTLNSNQPQH